The entry that follows covers one T cell receptor (beta chain) sequence. Per germline, CDR1 MNHEY and CDR2 SMNVEV (reference sequence). The V gene lost 6 bases and the J gene lost 4 bases, with 12 bases spanning the gap. The length of the CDR3 is 13 residues. This sample is drawn from a study of control samples from healthy donors and cancer patients. Assay: immunoSEQ multiplex PCR; the TCRdb copy retains only in-frame clones and omits some. The sample yields about 77,000 clones, 92% seen once. The source of this sequence is an older woman in good health. The gene calls are TRBV27 and TRBJ1-2; D perhaps matches TRBD1 (5 bases). Sequencing input: blood. The CDR3 sequence: CASRRQTTYGYTF. As DNA, the CDR3 is TGTGCCAGCAGACGACAGACGACCTATGGCTACACCTTC.